This T cell receptor (beta chain) was documented in a study of blood T cells in healthy people across ages. Combining a sample-barcoded 5' primer with a J-beta primer mix, a second PCR ran for about 6 to 11 cycles. Every molecule of cDNA carried a tag from a template-switch adaptor with 12 random nucleotides. TCRdb re-called the 5' RACE reads with MiXCR, one entry per CDR3 protein. The sample shows some 800,000 distinct CDR3 sequences, 44% of them seen only once. Aged roughly 6 to 100, donors were systemically healthy Caucasians from Russia. Per-sample yields of isolated PBMCs were at least 7 million. Germline-derived CDR1 and CDR2 are SGHDT and YYEEEE. This CDR3 has 17 residues.

This TCR was recovered from a man in his 60s in good health. The chain employs TRBV5-6 and TRBJ2-4, with 9 bases fitting TRBD2. With the DNA end fitting TRBJ2-5 better, the J assignment may be wrong. The sequenced sample was blood. CDR3 protein: CASSLVTGGLARGTQYF. In DNA, the CDR3 is TGTGCCAGCAGCTTGGTTACTGGAGGACTAGCGAGAGGGACCCAGTACTTC.